Presented here are 29 T cell receptor beta chains from one specimen sequenced in a study of shared clonotypes between healthy human individuals. Naive CD8 cells, CD45RO-negative and positively selected for CCR7, excluded terminally differentiated effector memory CD45RA+ cells. Libraries were prepared by immunoSEQ multiplex PCR; TCRdb keeps only in-frame clonotypes and omits some of them. The table has nearly 2 million clones, about 95% seen once. Sequenced input: naive CD8+ T cells sorted from blood. The receptors shown here come from a man aged 18 to 35 in good health.

The chain carries TRBV5-1 and TRBJ2-7; D could derive from TRBD1 or TRBD2 (6 bases each). Germline CDR1 is SGHRS and CDR2 is YFSETQ. The CDR3 extends over 15 amino acids. V was trimmed by 3 bases and J by 4 bases, leaving 17 bases between them. The CDR3 is CASSYGGLADYEQYF. DNA of the CDR3: TGCGCCAGCAGCTATGGGGGGCTAGCAGATTACGAGCAGTACTTC.

The rearrangement links TRBV15 to TRBJ2-1; tentative D call: TRBD1 (5 bases). Germline values: CDR1 LNHNV, CDR2 YYDKDF (reference sequence). Trimming shortened V by 0 bases and J by 6 bases, and 12 bases separated the two germline ends. The CDR3 runs to 15 residues. The CDR3 protein is CATSRDKGLSNEQFF. CDR3 DNA sequence: TGTGCCACCAGCAGAGACAAGGGGCTTAGCAATGAGCAGTTCTTC.

V usage is TRBV7-3 and J usage is TRBJ2-2; possibly TRBD2 for D (5 bases). CDR1 and CDR2 (germline): SGHTA, FQGTGA. V gave up 5 bases and J gave up 3 bases, with 16 bases separating them. CDR3 length: 16 residues. CDR3 DNA sequence: TGTGCCAGCAGCCTAGCACCGGACGGATACACCGGGGAGCTGTTTTTT. Amino acid sequence: CASSLAPDGYTGELFF.

This chain links TRBV18 with TRBJ2-1; D possibly corresponds to TRBD1 (8 bases). In germline, CDR1 is KGHSH, CDR2 LQKENI. The CDR3 length is 17 residues. V was clipped by 3 bases and J by 8 bases, with 23 bases between them. Here the CDR3 reads CASSPKLRTGRGDEQFF. The CDR3 nucleotides read TGTGCCAGCTCACCGAAATTAAGGACAGGGAGGGGCGATGAGCAGTTCTTC.

V and J are TRBV19 and TRBJ2-7, with D possibly matching TRBD2 (6 bases). The germline V gene encodes CDR1 LNHDA and CDR2 SQIVND (reference sequence). This CDR3 has 15 residues. V lost 8 bases and J 0 bases, leaving 17 bases between the germline ends. The CDR3 loop reads CASQPSGGSSYEQYF. The CDR3 bases are TGTGCCAGTCAACCGAGCGGAGGGAGCTCCTACGAGCAGTACTTC. Supplemented by reference TRBV19 and TRBJ2-7, the full variable domain reads DGGITQSPKYLFRKEGQNVTLSCEQNLNHDAMYWYRQDPGQGLRLIYYSQIVNDFQKGDIAEGYSVSREKKESFPLTVTSAQKNPTAFYLCASQPSGGSSYEQYFGPGTRLTVT.

The CDR3: CASSYSIGTYNEQFF. DNA for the CDR3: TGTGCCAGCAGTTACTCGATAGGTACCTACAATGAGCAGTTCTTC. The chain employs TRBV6-5 and TRBJ2-1; D gene ambiguous. Trimming pared 0 bases from V and 2 bases from J, leaving 8 bases between. The CDR3 runs to 15 residues. Germline V lookup: CDR1 MNHEY, CDR2 SVGAGI.

The V call is TRBV5-6, the J call TRBJ2-1, with a possible D match to TRBD2 (6 bases). The CDR3 consists of 13 residues. Germline-derived CDR1 and CDR2 are SGHDT and YYEEEE. V lost 4 bases and J 9 bases, leaving 14 bases between the germline ends. The CDR3 coding sequence is TGTGCCAGCAGCCTGACTAGTACGAGTGAGCAGTTCTTC. Its translation is CASSLTSTSEQFF.

Concerning this clone: At the DNA level, this CDR3 is encoded by other sequences in the same sample as well. The rearrangement uses TRBV4-1 and TRBJ2-7, with D tentatively TRBD1 or TRBD2 (6 bases each). CDR3 length equals 15 residues. V was clipped by 0 bases and J by 2 bases, with 11 bases between them. CDR1 and CDR2 from the germline V gene are MGHRA and YSYEKL. The CDR3 sequence is CASSQEEGGAYEQYF. DNA of the CDR3: TGCGCCAGCAGCCAAGAGGAGGGGGGAGCCTACGAGCAGTACTTC.

The J gene is TRBJ2-5, the V gene TRBV6-1; D unclear. The CDR3 consists of 13 residues. V shed 3 bases and J shed 4 bases, with 9 bases lying between them. CDR1 is MNHNS, CDR2 SASEGT, per germline. CDR3 protein: CASSDWWGETQYF. The CDR3 DNA sequence: TGTGCCAGCAGTGACTGGTGGGGAGAGACCCAGTACTTC.

The chain recombines TRBV6-6 with TRBJ1-2, with D tentatively TRBD1 (5 bases). This CDR3 is 13 amino acids long. The V gene lost 3 bases and the J gene lost 8 bases, with 13 bases spanning the gap. In germline, CDR1 is MNHNY, CDR2 SVGAGI (reference sequence). CDR3 region: CASSYTGRDGYTF. CDR3 in DNA: TGTGCCAGCAGTTATACGGGGCGCGACGGCTACACCTTC.

This chain joins TRBV4-1 and TRBJ1-3; D possibly corresponds to TRBD1 (5 bases). The CDR3 runs to 17 residues. The V end lost 1 base, the J end lost 4 bases, and 17 bases lay between the germline ends. Germline V gene data show CDR1 as MGHRA and CDR2 as YSYEKL. CDR3 coding DNA: TGCGCCAGCAGCCAAGGGCTGGCAGGGCCGGCCGGAAACACCATATATTTT. This encodes CASSQGLAGPAGNTIYF.

The chain employs TRBV28 and TRBJ2-6, with 8 bases fitting TRBD1. Germline lookup yields CDR1 MDHEN and CDR2 SYDVKM. The CDR3 is 14 amino acids. V lost 8 bases, J lost 4 bases, and 4 bases stayed unmatched. The CDR3 nucleotides are TGTGCCAGCCAACAGGGGGACGGGGCCAACGTCCTGACTTTC. Its translation is CASQQGDGANVLTF.

The rearrangement joins TRBV30 to TRBJ1-4; 9 nucleotides match TRBD1. The CDR3 consists of 14 residues. CDR1 GTSNPN and CDR2 SVGIG come from the germline V gene (reference sequence). Trimming at V came to 1 base and at J to 8 bases, leaving 5 bases not matched to a gene. The CDR3 coding sequence is TGTGCCTGGAGTGCGGACAGGGGAGAAGAAAAACTGTTTTTT. Translated, it gives CAWSADRGEEKLFF. The variable domain in full, with the rest retrieved from reference TRBV30 and TRBJ1-4, is SQTIHQWPATLVQPVGSPLSLECTVEGTSNPNLYWYRQAAGRGLQLLFYSVGIGQISSEVPQNLSASRPQDRQFILSSKKLLLSDSGFYLCAWSADRGEEKLFFGSGTQLSVL.

J is TRBJ2-5 and V is TRBV6-5; D unresolved. V was trimmed by 2 bases and J by 5 bases, leaving 12 bases between them. The CDR3 has 14 amino acids. Germline values: CDR1 MNHEY, CDR2 SVGAGI. This chain's CDR3 is CASSYIVGAETQYF. The CDR3 bases are TGTGCCAGCAGTTACATAGTAGGAGCTGAGACCCAGTACTTC.

V is TRBV19 and J is TRBJ1-1; no clear D gene. The CDR3 contains 17 residues. Germline-derived CDR1 and CDR2 are LNHDA and SQIVND (reference sequence). V gave up 0 bases and J gave up 5 bases, with 19 bases separating them. The CDR3 here is CASSIDLSGWRWTEAFF. Here the CDR3 DNA reads TGTGCCAGTAGTATAGATCTATCGGGTTGGCGATGGACTGAAGCTTTCTTT.

This clone has only one observation. CDR3 sequence (DNA): TGTGCCAGCAGCCCACGGGAGGTGCGGGGTTTCCTCCACTTT. It encodes CASSPREVRGFLHF. The chain employs TRBV9 and TRBJ1-6; D remains ambiguous. The CDR3 has 14 amino acids. Germline V lookup: CDR1 SGDLS, CDR2 YYNGEE. Trimming removed 4 bases from V and 15 bases from J, with 20 bases in between.

This chain links TRBV9 with TRBJ2-6; weak D call: TRBD2 (6 bases). The CDR3 spans 19 residues. Trimming removed 3 bases from V and 0 bases from J, with 19 bases in between. Germline V gives CDR1 SGDLS, CDR2 YYNGEE. CDR3 protein: CASSAPGGLTFSGANVLTF. The CDR3 DNA reads TGTGCCAGCAGCGCTCCAGGAGGGTTGACTTTCTCTGGGGCCAACGTCCTGACTTTC. Full variable domain (outside the CDR3, taken from reference TRBV9 and TRBJ2-6): DSGVTQTPKHLITATGQRVTLRCSPRSGDLSVYWYQQSLDQGLQFLIQYYNGEERAKGNILERFSAQQFPDLHSELNLSSLELGDSALYFCASSAPGGLTFSGANVLTFGAGSRLTVL.

The chain employs TRBV13 and TRBJ1-3, with D possibly being TRBD1 (6 bases). V was trimmed by 5 bases and J by 0 bases, leaving 14 bases between them. The CDR3 is 16 residues long. Per the germline V gene, CDR1 is PRHDT and CDR2 is FYEKMQ (reference sequence). As DNA, the CDR3 is TGTGCCAGCAGCCGGCCTACAGGGATCTCTGGAAACACCATATATTTT. This codes for CASSRPTGISGNTIYF.

The chain combines TRBV7-9 with TRBJ1-1; D possibly corresponds to TRBD1 (5 bases). Germline V gives CDR1 SEHNR, CDR2 FQNEAQ (reference sequence). Trimming cost V 1 base and J 11 bases, with 8 bases left between them. The CDR3 has 11 residues. This chain's CDR3 is CASSLGGRAFF. The CDR3 DNA is TGTGCCAGCAGCTTAGGGGGACGGGCTTTCTTT. Using reference TRBV7-9 and TRBJ1-1 for the parts outside the CDR3, the full variable domain is DTGVSQNPRHKITKRGQNVTFRCDPISEHNRLYWYRQTLGQGPEFLTYFQNEAQLEKSRLLSDRFSAERPKGSFSTLEIQRTEQGDSAMYLCASSLGGRAFFGQGTRLTVV.

This chain links TRBV19 with TRBJ2-1; D gene uncertain. Trimming removed 6 bases from V and 0 bases from J, with 9 bases in between. Germline V gene lookup returns CDR1 LNHDA and CDR2 SQIVND (reference sequence). This CDR3 comprises 14 residues. The CDR3 region is CASSALSSYNEQFF. CDR3 sequence (DNA): TGTGCCAGTAGCGCCTTGAGCTCCTACAATGAGCAGTTCTTC.

The sample holds a few counts of this clone. This rearrangement joins TRBV2 to TRBJ1-1, with D uncertain. The CDR3 has 12 residues. Germline CDR1 SNHLY, CDR2 FYNNEI. Trimming took off 5 bases at V and 11 bases at J, with 15 bases between the two ends. The CDR3 is CASSFERSMAFF. The CDR3 coding sequence is TGTGCCAGCAGTTTCGAAAGGAGTATGGCTTTCTTT.

The count of this clone is one. The chain couples TRBV23-1 to TRBJ2-2; D may match TRBD1 or TRBD2 (5 bases each). TRBV23-1 is marked as an open reading frame, function uncertain. The V end was cut by 5 bases, the J end by 4 bases, with 14 bases between. The CDR3 covers 15 residues. CDR3 in amino acids: CASSWDGLPTGELFF. The CDR3 DNA follows: TGCGCCAGCAGTTGGGACGGGCTCCCCACCGGGGAGCTGTTTTTT.

V usage is TRBV2 and J usage is TRBJ1-5; no reliable D call. Germline loops: CDR1 SNHLY, CDR2 FYNNEI. The V end was cut by 6 bases, the J end by 3 bases, with 12 bases between. The CDR3 sequence is 14 residues long. CDR3 sequence reads: CASSPDIANQPQHF. Here the CDR3 DNA reads TGTGCCAGCAGCCCCGATATAGCCAATCAGCCCCAGCATTTT. Full variable domain (remainder filled in from reference TRBV2 and TRBJ1-5): EPEVTQTPSHQVTQMGQEVILRCVPISNHLYFYWYRQILGQKVEFLVSFYNNEISEKSEIFDDQFSVERPDGSNFTLKIRSTKLEDSAMYFCASSPDIANQPQHFGDGTRLSIL.

This chain uses TRBV7-8 with TRBJ2-7; tentatively, D is TRBD2 (6 bases). Germline V gene data show CDR1 as SGHVS and CDR2 as FQNEAQ. There are 15 residues in the CDR3. V lost 1 base to trimming and J lost 3 bases, with 13 bases between them. The CDR3 is CASSLEEGGFYEQYF. DNA for the CDR3: TGTGCCAGCAGCTTAGAAGAGGGAGGCTTCTACGAGCAGTACTTC.

V and J are TRBV5-4 and TRBJ1-2, with TRBD1 as a possible D gene (5 bases). Germline V lookup: CDR1 SGHNT, CDR2 YYREEE (reference sequence). V was trimmed by 4 bases and J by 4 bases, leaving 14 bases between them. This CDR3 is 14 amino acids long. The chain's CDR3 is CASSAGAESYGYTF. DNA of the CDR3: TGTGCCAGCAGCGCCGGGGCCGAGAGCTATGGCTACACCTTC.

This chain uses TRBV10-3 with TRBJ2-3; D remains unclear. The CDR3 covers 13 residues. The V gene's germline CDR1 is ENHRY and CDR2 SYGVKD. V lost 3 bases and J lost 7, with 11 bases in between. The CDR3 DNA reads as TGTGCCATCAGTGATGTTCTATCTAATACGCAGTATTTT. The encoded protein is CAISDVLSNTQYF.

The genes are TRBV27 and TRBJ2-4, with a possible D match to TRBD2 (5 bases). The CDR3 consists of 16 residues. Germline loops: CDR1 MNHEY, CDR2 SMNVEV (reference sequence). Deletions cut 5 bases from V and 1 base from J, with 15 bases between. In nucleotides, the CDR3 is TGTGCCAGCAGTCCAACGGTGTCGGGGGCCAAAAACATTCAGTACTTC. Amino acid sequence: CASSPTVSGAKNIQYF.

This chain links TRBV5-6 with TRBJ2-7, with a possible D match to TRBD2 (6 bases). Per germline, CDR1 SGHDT and CDR2 YYEEEE. V was cut by 2 bases and J by 1 base, with 13 bases left in between. The CDR3 is made up of 15 amino acids. The DNA of the CDR3 is TGTGCCAGCAGCTTTGGCGGAGGGGTATCCTACGAGCAGTACTTC. It specifies CASSFGGGVSYEQYF. The whole variable domain, remainder taken from reference TRBV5-6 and TRBJ2-7, is DAGVTQSPTHLIKTRGQQVTLRCSPKSGHDTVSWYQQALGQGPQFIFQYYEEEERQRGNFPDRFSGHQFPNYSSELNVNALLLGDSALYLCASSFGGGVSYEQYFGPGTRLTVT.

V is TRBV6-1 and J is TRBJ2-7; 7 nucleotides agree with TRBD2. The CDR3 is made up of 12 amino acids. CDR1 and CDR2 (germline): MNHNS, SASEGT. The V and J ends lost 10 bases and 5 bases, in that order; junction bases with no gene match: 8. Written as DNA, the CDR3 is TGTGCCATCTGGGAGGGGATCAACGAGCAGTACTTC. Translation gives CAIWEGINEQYF.